One sample yielded the 20 T cell receptor beta chains listed below, sequenced in a study. TCRdb ran MiXCR on the RT-PCR reads and lists one entry per CDR3 protein. The profile shows fewer than 800,000 distinct CDR3 sequences, approximately 15% of them singletons. Sequencing used memory CD4+ T cells from blood. The receptor set was obtained from a female donor in good health, serving as a healthy control.

The genes are TRBV30 and TRBJ1-1, with no clear D. The CDR3 has 13 residues. V lost 2 bases, J lost 4 bases, and 11 bases lay in between. The V gene's germline CDR1 is GTSNPN and CDR2 SVGIG (reference sequence). As DNA, the CDR3 is TGTGCCTGGAGTAGTACGGGGTCCACTGAAGCTTTCTTT. This gives the protein CAWSSTGSTEAFF.

This clonotype was recorded a few times. CDR3 protein: CASSDSYSGIGGEQFF. As DNA, the CDR3 is TGTGCCAGCAGTGACTCCTATAGCGGGATCGGGGGTGAGCAGTTCTTC. J is TRBJ2-1 and V is TRBV6-4; 8 bases are shared with TRBD2. The germline V gene has CDR1 MRHNA and CDR2 SNTAGT. After removal of 0 bases from V and 9 bases from J, the junction contained 10 bases not matched to a gene. This CDR3 region has 16 residues.

At least ten counts were recorded for this clonotype. The chain is built from TRBV10-3 and TRBJ2-1; 7 bases are a match to TRBD2. Germline loops: CDR1 ENHRY, CDR2 SYGVKD. V was pared by 3 bases and J by 4 bases, with 9 bases of the junction left unmatched. The CDR3 extends over 16 amino acids. CDR3 sequence reads: CAISDGTGGAYNEQFF. CDR3 bases: TGTGCCATCAGTGACGGGACGGGAGGAGCTTACAATGAGCAGTTCTTC.

This chain links TRBV20-1 with TRBJ2-7; possibly TRBD2 for D (5 bases). The CDR3 is 13 residues long. Trimming took 5 bases from V and 2 from J, leaving 13 bases between them. Per the germline V gene, CDR1 is DFQATT and CDR2 is SNEGSKA (reference sequence). This chain's CDR3 is CSAVLSGTYEQYF. DNA for the CDR3: TGCAGTGCTGTCCTCTCGGGGACCTACGAGCAGTACTTC.

This chain joins TRBV29-1 and TRBJ1-4, with D possibly matching TRBD1 (6 bases). CDR1 SQVTM and CDR2 ANQGSEA come from the germline V gene. V gave up 7 bases and J gave up 6 bases, with 12 bases separating them. This CDR3 region has 12 residues. The CDR3 DNA is TGCAGCGGGACAGCAATGGATGAAAAACTGTTTTTT. Its protein product is CSGTAMDEKLFF.

This clonotype was observed a few times. This chain uses TRBV5-5 with TRBJ2-7, with TRBD1 matching over 10 bases. V shed 3 bases and J 5 bases; nucleotides not matched to a gene: 5. Germline assignment: CDR1 SGHKS and CDR2 YYEKEE (reference sequence). CDR3 length: 14 amino acids. CDR3 bases: TGTGCCAGCAGCTCCCGGACAGGGGGAGACGAGCAGTACTTC. Its protein is CASSSRTGGDEQYF. The full variable domain, completed using reference TRBV5-5 and TRBJ2-7, is DAGVTQSPTHLIKTRGQQVTLRCSPISGHKSVSWYQQVLGQGPQFIFQYYEKEERGRGNFPDRFSARQFPNYSSELNVNALLLGDSALYLCASSSRTGGDEQYFGPGTRLTVT.

This clonotype has a handful of counts. The chain carries TRBV10-3 and TRBJ2-7; no firm D call. Trimming removed 5 bases from V and 3 bases from J, with 14 bases in between. This CDR3 region has 14 residues. Germline CDR1 reads ENHRY; CDR2 reads SYGVKD. Here the CDR3 DNA reads TGTGCCATCAGTCCGAACCCCACGGGCTACGAGCAGTACTTC. This encodes CAISPNPTGYEQYF.

This clonotype was counted a few times. CDR3 residues: CASSLTGRVWGYTF. Here the CDR3 DNA reads TGTGCCAGCAGTTTAACAGGGAGGGTATGGGGCTACACCTTC. This chain connects TRBV28 to TRBJ1-2; a weak D match, TRBD1 (6 bases). V was pared by 2 bases and J by 8 bases, with 15 bases between. This CDR3 comprises 14 residues. The germline V gene encodes CDR1 MDHEN and CDR2 SYDVKM.

The table lists this clonotype with many counts. This sequence joins TRBV12-3 or TRBV12-4 and TRBJ1-2; D is undetermined. The length of the CDR3 is 13 residues. V gave up 6 bases and J gave up 2 bases, with 10 bases separating them. Here the CDR3 DNA reads TGTGCCAGCAGACTTCTTTCGAACTATGGCTACACCTTC. Protein product: CASRLLSNYGYTF.

This chain connects TRBV30 to TRBJ1-4; 7 bases line up with TRBD1. The ends lost 2 bases at V and 4 bases at J; junction bases unmatched: 4. CDR3 length: 14 amino acids. CDR1 is GTSNPN, CDR2 SVGIG, per germline (reference sequence). CDR3 in DNA: TGTGCCTGGAGTCTCGGGACAGTTAATGAAAAACTGTTTTTT. Translated, it gives CAWSLGTVNEKLFF.

CDR3 sequence: CASSPLGRVSYEQYF. The DNA of the CDR3 is TGTGCCAGCTCCCCCCTTGGTCGGGTTTCCTACGAGCAGTACTTC. The chain carries TRBV12-3 or TRBV12-4 and TRBJ2-7; D is unresolved. This CDR3 spans 15 amino acids. V was clipped by 8 bases and J by 1 base, with 18 bases between them.

In this sample, this clonotype turned up many times. The chain recombines TRBV10-3 with TRBJ1-2, with a possible D match to TRBD1 (6 bases). Trimming removed 6 bases from V and 0 bases from J, with 14 bases in between. The CDR3 is made up of 15 amino acids. CDR1 ENHRY and CDR2 SYGVKD come from the germline V gene. CDR3 nucleotides: TGTGCCATCAGCGGGGGCAACGGGGCTAACTATGGCTACACCTTC. This translates into CAISGGNGANYGYTF.

This clonotype was counted only a few times. V gene TRBV20-1 combines with J gene TRBJ1-6, with 9 bases identical to TRBD1. The CDR3 contains 13 residues. Germline CDR1 and CDR2: DFQATT and SNEGSKA (reference sequence). The V segment lost 6 bases and the J segment 10 bases; nucleotides outside the gene matches: 7. The CDR3 DNA sequence: TGCAGTGCCAAGGGACAGGGACTATCACCCCTCCACTTT. This encodes CSAKGQGLSPLHF.

This chain uses TRBV5-1 with TRBJ2-2; D unclear. Trimming took 1 base from V and 6 from J, leaving 16 bases between them. Looked up from germline, CDR1 is SGHRS and CDR2 is YFSETQ. CDR3 size: 16 residues. The CDR3 here is CASSLNLGMYAGELFF. CDR3 in DNA: TGCGCCAGCAGCTTGAATCTGGGGATGTATGCCGGGGAGCTGTTTTTT.

This clonotype was counted at least ten times. The CDR3 loop reads CASSVRTGETQYF. CDR3 bases: TGTGCCAGCAGCGTGCGGACTGGAGAGACCCAGTACTTC. This chain uses TRBV9 with TRBJ2-5, with a possible D match to TRBD2 (5 bases). With 2 bases removed from V and 4 bases from J, the gap between germline ends came to 9 bases. Germline values: CDR1 SGDLS, CDR2 YYNGEE. This CDR3 region has 13 residues.

This clonotype was recorded at least ten times. The rearrangement joins TRBV10-3 to TRBJ2-2; D possibly corresponds to TRBD2 (5 bases). Trimming stripped 6 bases from V and 3 bases from J, with 8 bases between. This CDR3 is built from 13 residues. Germline-derived CDR1 and CDR2 are ENHRY and SYGVKD. For the CDR3, the DNA is TGTGCCATCAGGGGAGACTACACCGGGGAGCTGTTTTTT. It translates to CAIRGDYTGELFF.

J is TRBJ2-7 and V is TRBV6-2 or TRBV6-3; D is unresolved. Germline V CDR1 and CDR2: MNHEY, SVGEGT. V lost 0 bases and J lost 2, with 8 bases in between. This CDR3 contains 14 residues. CDR3 sequence: CASSYSHSTYEQYF. CDR3 bases: TGTGCCAGCAGTTACTCACACAGCACCTACGAGCAGTACTTC.

Only a few counts were recorded for this clonotype. The chain is built from TRBV7-3 and TRBJ2-1; D may be TRBD1 (5 bases). The germline CDR1 and CDR2 sequences are SGHTA and FQGTGA. The CDR3 runs 15 residues. Trimming left V 5 bases short and J 3 bases short, with 14 bases between. The CDR3 DNA reads TGTGCCAGCAGCCAGGACATGTCCGTCTACAATGAGCAGTTCTTC. This codes for CASSQDMSVYNEQFF.

V is TRBV5-1 and J is TRBJ1-2; 10 bases agree with TRBD1. V shed 3 bases and J 7 bases; nucleotides not matched to a gene: 3. The CDR3 has 13 amino acids. Germline V gives CDR1 SGHRS, CDR2 YFSETQ. Here the CDR3 DNA reads TGCGCCAGCAGCTGGGGACAGGGGATTGGCTACACCTTC. Protein: CASSWGQGIGYTF.

This clonotype came up many times. This chain uses TRBV20-1 with TRBJ1-3, with D possibly matching TRBD1 (6 bases). The CDR3 is made up of 15 amino acids. Germline V gives CDR1 DFQATT, CDR2 SNEGSKA (reference sequence). The germline V and J ends were trimmed by 1 base and 0 bases, with 10 bases remaining between them. For the CDR3, the DNA is TGCAGTGCTAGAGGGGGGCTCCTCTCTGGAAACACCATATATTTT. Its protein is CSARGGLLSGNTIYF.